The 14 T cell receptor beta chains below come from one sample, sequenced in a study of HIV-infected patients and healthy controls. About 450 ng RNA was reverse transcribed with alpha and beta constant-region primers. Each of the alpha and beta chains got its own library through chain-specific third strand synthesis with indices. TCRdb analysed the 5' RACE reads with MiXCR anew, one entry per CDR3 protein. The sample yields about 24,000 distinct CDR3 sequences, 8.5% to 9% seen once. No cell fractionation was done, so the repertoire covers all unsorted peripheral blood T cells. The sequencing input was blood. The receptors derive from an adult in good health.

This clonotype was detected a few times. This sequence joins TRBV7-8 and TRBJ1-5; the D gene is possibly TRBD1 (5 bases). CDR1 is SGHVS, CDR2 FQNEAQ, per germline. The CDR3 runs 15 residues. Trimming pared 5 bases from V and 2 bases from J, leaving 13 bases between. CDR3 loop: CASSPAGQRNQPQHF. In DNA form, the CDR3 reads TGTGCCAGCAGCCCGGCGGGGCAGCGCAATCAGCCCCAGCATTTT.

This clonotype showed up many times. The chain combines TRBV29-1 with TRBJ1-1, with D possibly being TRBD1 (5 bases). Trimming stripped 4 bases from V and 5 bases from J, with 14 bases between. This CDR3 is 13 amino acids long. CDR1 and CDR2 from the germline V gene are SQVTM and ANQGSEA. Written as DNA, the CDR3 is TGCAGCGTTGTCCGGGGCGCAGGGACTGAAGCTTTCTTT. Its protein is CSVVRGAGTEAFF.

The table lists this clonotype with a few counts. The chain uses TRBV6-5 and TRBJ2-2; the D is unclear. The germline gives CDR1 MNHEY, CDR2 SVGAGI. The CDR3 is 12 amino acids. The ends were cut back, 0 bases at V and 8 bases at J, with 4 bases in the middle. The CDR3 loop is CASSYSIGELFF. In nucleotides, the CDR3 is TGTGCCAGCAGTTACTCGATTGGGGAGCTGTTTTTT.

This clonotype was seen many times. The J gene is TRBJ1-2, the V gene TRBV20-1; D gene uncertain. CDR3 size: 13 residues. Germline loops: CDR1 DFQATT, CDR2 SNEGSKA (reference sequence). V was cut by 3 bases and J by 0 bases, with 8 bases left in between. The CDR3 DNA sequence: TGCAGTGCTAGTGGAACAGCTAACTATGGCTACACCTTC. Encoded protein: CSASGTANYGYTF.

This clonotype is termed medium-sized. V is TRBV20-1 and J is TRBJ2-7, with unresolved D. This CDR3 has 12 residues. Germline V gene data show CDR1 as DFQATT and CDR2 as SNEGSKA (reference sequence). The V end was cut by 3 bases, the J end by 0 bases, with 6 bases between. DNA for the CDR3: TGCAGTGCTAGGTCCAGCTCCTACGAGCAGTACTTC. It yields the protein CSARSSSYEQYF.

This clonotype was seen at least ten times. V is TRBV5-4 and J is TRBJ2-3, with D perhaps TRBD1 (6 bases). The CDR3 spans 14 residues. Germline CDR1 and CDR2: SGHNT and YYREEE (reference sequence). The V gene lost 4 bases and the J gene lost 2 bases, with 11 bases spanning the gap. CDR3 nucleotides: TGTGCCAGCAGCCCGACAGGCGTCACAGATACGCAGTATTTT. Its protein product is CASSPTGVTDTQYF.

CDR3 bases: TGCAGTGCTAAAAGGCAGGGGTTGGATGAAAAACTGTTTTTT. This sequence encodes CSAKRQGLDEKLFF. The rearrangement links TRBV20-1 to TRBJ1-4; maybe TRBD1 (6 bases). The germline CDR1 and CDR2 sequences are DFQATT and SNEGSKA (reference sequence). The CDR3 has 14 residues. Trimming took 4 bases from V and 6 from J, leaving 15 bases between them.

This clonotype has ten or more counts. The CDR3 loop is CASSTKIRGGPPNEQFF. The CDR3 DNA sequence: TGTGCCAGCAGCACGAAAATCAGGGGAGGCCCACCCAATGAGCAGTTCTTC. The chain couples TRBV12-3 or TRBV12-4 to TRBJ2-1; either TRBD1 or TRBD2 may fit D (6 bases each). The CDR3 length is 17 residues. Trimming took off 6 bases at V and 6 bases at J, with 24 bases between the two ends.

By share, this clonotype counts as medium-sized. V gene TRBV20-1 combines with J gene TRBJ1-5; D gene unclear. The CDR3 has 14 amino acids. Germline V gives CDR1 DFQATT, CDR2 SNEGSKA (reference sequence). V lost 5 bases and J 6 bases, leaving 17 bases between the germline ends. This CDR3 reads CSAAARHPAQPQHF. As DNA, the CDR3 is TGCAGTGCTGCGGCCCGACATCCCGCTCAGCCCCAGCATTTT.

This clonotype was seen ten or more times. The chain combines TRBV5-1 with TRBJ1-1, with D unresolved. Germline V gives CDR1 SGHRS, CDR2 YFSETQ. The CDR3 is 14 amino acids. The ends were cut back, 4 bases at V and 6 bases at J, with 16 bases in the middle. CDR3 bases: TGCGCCAGCAGCCCCCGGATGGCGAGGCCTGAAGCTTTCTTT. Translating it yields CASSPRMARPEAFF.

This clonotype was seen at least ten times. CDR3 sequence: CASSPELSDEQYF. The CDR3 nucleotides are TGTGCCAGCAGCCCGGAGCTGTCCGACGAGCAGTACTTC. This chain joins TRBV7-7 and TRBJ2-7; D not certain. The CDR3 spans 13 residues. V lost 5 bases and J 5 bases, leaving 13 bases between the germline ends. CDR1 is SSHAT and CDR2 is FNYEAQ in the germline V gene (reference sequence). The whole variable domain, remainder taken from reference TRBV7-7 and TRBJ2-7, is GAGVSQSPRYKVTKRGQDVTLRCDPISSHATLYWYQQALGQGPEFLTYFNYEAQPDKSGLPSDRFSAERPEGSISTLTIQRTEQRDSAMYRCASSPELSDEQYFGPGTRLTVT.

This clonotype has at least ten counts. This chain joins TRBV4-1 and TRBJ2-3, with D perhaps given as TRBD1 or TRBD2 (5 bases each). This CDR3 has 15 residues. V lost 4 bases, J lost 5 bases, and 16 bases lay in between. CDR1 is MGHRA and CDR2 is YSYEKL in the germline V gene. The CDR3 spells CASSREGTDLDTQYF. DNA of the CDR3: TGCGCCAGCAGCCGAGAAGGGACGGATTTAGATACGCAGTATTTT.

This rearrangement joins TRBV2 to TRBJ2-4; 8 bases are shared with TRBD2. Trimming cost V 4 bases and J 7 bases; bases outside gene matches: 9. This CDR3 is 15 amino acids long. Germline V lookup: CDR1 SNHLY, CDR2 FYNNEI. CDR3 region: CASSVGPGGRNIQYF. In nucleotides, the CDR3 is TGTGCCAGCAGTGTGGGGCCGGGGGGGCGGAACATTCAGTACTTC.

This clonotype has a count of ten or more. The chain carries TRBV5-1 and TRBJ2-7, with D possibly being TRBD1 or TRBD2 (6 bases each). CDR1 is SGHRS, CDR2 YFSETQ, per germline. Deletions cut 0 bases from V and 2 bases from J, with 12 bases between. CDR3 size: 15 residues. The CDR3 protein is CASSLDGGLTYEQYF. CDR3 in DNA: TGCGCCAGCAGCTTGGACGGGGGCCTGACCTACGAGCAGTACTTC.